The present entry profiles one T cell receptor (beta chain) with its context. The sample belongs to a study of blood T cell repertoires in COVID-19. Background on the study: Material from acute and convalescent COVID-19 was sourced from the United States, Italy and Spain. The cDNA or gDNA used as material had been derived from T cells, B-cell-depleted T cells, or PBMCs.

The Seattle patients, enrolled during active infection, were followed longitudinally. Germline V lookup: CDR1 KGHSH, CDR2 LQKENI. The V gene end was trimmed by 5 bases and the J gene end by 5 bases; junction bases not matched to a gene: 9. CDR3 length: 16 amino acids. As handled by the study authors: Nucleated cell counts were estimated from reference gene primer amplification. Sequencing used immunoSEQ multiplex PCR; TCRdb keeps in-frame clones, though not all of them. The V and J calls and clone size were taken over from that table, and D and trimming were inferred from the DNA. The sample lists some 310,000 clones, 85% to 90% occurring once.

This receptor was taken from a woman aged 25-40 years with COVID-19, enrolled during active disease. Source material: peripheral blood. The V call is TRBV18, the J call TRBJ1-4, with TRBD1 matching over 9 bases. For the CDR3, the DNA is TGTGCCAGCTCAACGGGACAGGGTTTGGAAAATGAAAAACTGTTTTTT. Its translation: CASSTGQGLENEKLFF.